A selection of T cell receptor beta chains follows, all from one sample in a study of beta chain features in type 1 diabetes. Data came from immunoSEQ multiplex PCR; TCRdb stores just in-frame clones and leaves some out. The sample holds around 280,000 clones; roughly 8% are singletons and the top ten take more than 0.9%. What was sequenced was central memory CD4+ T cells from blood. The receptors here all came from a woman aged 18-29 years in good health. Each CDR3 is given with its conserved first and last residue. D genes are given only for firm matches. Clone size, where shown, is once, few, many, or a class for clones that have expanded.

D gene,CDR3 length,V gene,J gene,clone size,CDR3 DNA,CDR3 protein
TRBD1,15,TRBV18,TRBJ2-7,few,TGTGCCAGCTCACTCGACAGGGGGCTCTCCTACGAGCAGTACTTC,CASSLDRGLSYEQYF
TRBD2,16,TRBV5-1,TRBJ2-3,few,TGCGCCAGCAGCTTGAGACCTAGCGGGAGTGCAGATACGCAGTATTTT,CASSLRPSGSADTQYF
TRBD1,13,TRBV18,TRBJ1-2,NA,TGTGCCAGCTCAAGACAGGGGGACGCTGGCTACACCTTC,CASSRQGDAGYTF
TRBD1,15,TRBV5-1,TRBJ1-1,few,TGCGCCAGCTCCGACAGGGTTAGAAGTAACACTGAAGCTTTCTTT,CASSDRVRSNTEAFF
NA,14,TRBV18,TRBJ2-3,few,TGTGCCAGCTCACCACTACAGGGTATAGATACGCAGTATTTT,CASSPLQGIDTQYF
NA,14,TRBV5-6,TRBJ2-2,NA,TGTGCCAGCAGCCTGGGTTTGGACACCGGGGAGCTGTTTTTT,CASSLGLDTGELFF
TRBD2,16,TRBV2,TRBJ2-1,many,TGTGCCAGCAGTGAAAGGGGGACTAGCTCCTACAATGAGCAGTTCTTC,CASSERGTSSYNEQFF
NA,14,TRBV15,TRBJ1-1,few,TGTGCCACCAGCAGTGCAGGGCCGAACACTGAAGCTTTCTTT,CATSSAGPNTEAFF
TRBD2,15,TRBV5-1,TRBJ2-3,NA,TGCGCCAGCAGCACCACTAGCGGGAGTACAGATACGCAGTATTTT,CASSTTSGSTDTQYF
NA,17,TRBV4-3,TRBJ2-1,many,TGCGCCAGCAGCCAACTTCGGACAAACTCGATTTACAATGAGCAGTTCTTC,CASSQLRTNSIYNEQFF
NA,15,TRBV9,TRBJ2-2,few,TGTGCCAGCAGCGTACGGGGTCAGGGCAGCGGGGAGCTGTTTTTT,CASSVRGQGSGELFF
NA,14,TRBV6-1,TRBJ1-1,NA,TGTGCCAGCAATAAAGGGGAAATGAACACTGAAGCTTTCTTT,CASNKGEMNTEAFF
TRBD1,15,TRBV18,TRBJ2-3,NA,TGTGCCAGCTCACCATCACAGGGGACAACAGATACGCAGTATTTT,CASSPSQGTTDTQYF
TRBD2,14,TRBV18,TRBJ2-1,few,TGTGCCAGCAGCCCCCGGGACTACAACAATGAGCAGTTCTTC,CASSPRDYNNEQFF
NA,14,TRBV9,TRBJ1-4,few,TGTGCCAGCAGCCTCCGGGACACCAGGGAAAAACTGTTTTTT,CASSLRDTREKLFF
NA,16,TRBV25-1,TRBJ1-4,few,TGTGCCAGCAGCGATGGCGGGGGAGATTTTGTTGAAAAACTGTTTTTT,CASSDGGGDFVEKLFF
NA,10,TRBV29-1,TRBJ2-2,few,TGCAGCGTTCGGGACTCAGAGCTGTTTTTT,CSVRDSELFF
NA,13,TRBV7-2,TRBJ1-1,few,TGTGCCAGCAGCTTAGACAGGCTCTCTGAAGCTTTCTTT,CASSLDRLSEAFF
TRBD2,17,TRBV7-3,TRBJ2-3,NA,TGTGCCAGCAGCCCCAGACTCACTAGCGGGGGGACAGATACGCAGTATTTT,CASSPRLTSGGTDTQYF
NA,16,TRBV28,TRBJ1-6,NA,TGTGCCAGCAGTTCCTTGCTTCAGGGAGAGGGTTCACCCCTCCACTTT,CASSSLLQGEGSPLHF
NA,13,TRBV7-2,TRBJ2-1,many,TGTGCCAGCAGCTTAGGATTCGTGAATGAGCAGTTCTTC,CASSLGFVNEQFF
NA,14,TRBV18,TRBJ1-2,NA,TGTGCCAGCTCACCAGGTGCCCGGGACCTAGGCTACACCTTC,CASSPGARDLGYTF
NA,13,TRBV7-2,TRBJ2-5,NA,TGTGCCAGCAGCTCCCAGTCCGGGTGGTCCCAGTACTTC,CASSSQSGWSQYF
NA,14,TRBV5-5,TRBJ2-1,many,TGTGCCAGCAGCTTGGGTGGCCTGGGGAATGAGCAGTTCTTC,CASSLGGLGNEQFF
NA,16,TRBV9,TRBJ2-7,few,TGTGCCAGCAGCGCGGGGGACAGCAGGACCCCTGGGGAGCAGTACTTC,CASSAGDSRTPGEQYF
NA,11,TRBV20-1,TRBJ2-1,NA,TGCAGTGGGACTACCGACAATGAGCAGTTCTTC,CSGTTDNEQFF
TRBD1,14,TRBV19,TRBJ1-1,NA,TGTGCCAGTAGTGCAAGACAGGGGCGAACTGAAGCTTTCTTT,CASSARQGRTEAFF
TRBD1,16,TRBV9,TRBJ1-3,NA,TGTGCCAGCAGCGGACGACAGGGGAGCTCTGGAAACACCATATATTTT,CASSGRQGSSGNTIYF
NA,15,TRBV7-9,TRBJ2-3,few,TGTGCCAGCAGCTTAGGACTACCCAGCACAGATACGCAGTATTTT,CASSLGLPSTDTQYF
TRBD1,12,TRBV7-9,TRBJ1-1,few,TGTGCCAGCAGCTTAGGGGACAGGGAGGCTTTCTTT,CASSLGDREAFF
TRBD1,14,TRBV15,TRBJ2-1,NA,TGTGCCACCAGCAACGGGACAGTTTACAATGAGCAGTTCTTC,CATSNGTVYNEQFF
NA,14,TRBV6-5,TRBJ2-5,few,TGTGCCAGCAGTTACTCGCGGTACCAAGAGACCCAGTACTTC,CASSYSRYQETQYF